The 14 T cell receptor beta chains listed next were all sequenced from one sample in a study of T cells in Graves' hyperthyroidism and ophthalmopathy. RNA transcripts served as the template for amplifying TCR beta CDR3 regions. In the first-round RT-PCR of the TCR CDR3, the HTBI primer set was used. TCRdb itself ran the multiplex PCR reads through MiXCR, one entry per CDR3 protein. The data hold 340,000 or so distinct CDR3 sequences, with around a sixth observed a single time. Sequenced input: blood. These receptors all stem from a woman aged 50 to 65 with Graves' hyperthyroidism.

This clonotype has a handful of counts. The genes are TRBV5-4 and TRBJ2-5; unclear D gene. V lost 6 bases, J lost 0 bases, and 12 bases lay in between. The CDR3 is made up of 14 amino acids. CDR1 is SGHNT and CDR2 is YYREEE in the germline V gene (reference sequence). CDR3 sequence reads: CASTETLNQETQYF. In DNA, the CDR3 is TGTGCCAGCACCGAGACCCTAAACCAAGAGACCCAGTACTTC.

This clonotype was observed a few times. The chain couples TRBV4-1 to TRBJ2-7, with 7 nucleotides matching TRBD2. CDR3 length equals 16 residues. The trim removed 4 bases at V and 0 bases at J, leaving 9 bases unmatched. The germline V gene encodes CDR1 MGHRA and CDR2 YSYEKL. CDR3 sequence reads: CASSPRSLAVSYEQYF. The DNA of the CDR3 is TGCGCCAGCAGCCCAAGGTCCCTAGCGGTCTCCTACGAGCAGTACTTC.

This clonotype showed up many times. V gene TRBV5-1 combines with J gene TRBJ1-1, with D maybe TRBD1 (6 bases). CDR1 is SGHRS, CDR2 YFSETQ, per germline. Trimming stripped 0 bases from V and 2 bases from J, with 8 bases between. The CDR3 has 14 residues. The CDR3 sequence: CASSLATGNTEAFF. CDR3 bases: TGCGCCAGCAGCTTGGCGACAGGTAACACTGAAGCTTTCTTT.

This clonotype has ten or more counts. The V gene is TRBV28, the J gene TRBJ1-2, with D possibly TRBD1 on 6 matching bases. Germline loops: CDR1 MDHEN, CDR2 SYDVKM. V lost 6 bases to trimming and J lost 4 bases, with 15 bases between them. This CDR3 is 14 amino acids long. CDR3 in amino acids: CASREQGALYGYTF. CDR3 DNA: TGTGCCAGCAGAGAACAGGGAGCGCTCTATGGCTACACCTTC.

This clonotype was counted ten times or more. This chain links TRBV2 with TRBJ1-2; D is possibly TRBD1 (6 bases). With 5 bases removed from V and 3 bases from J, the gap between germline ends came to 10 bases. CDR3 length: 13 amino acids. Germline V CDR1 and CDR2: SNHLY, FYNNEI. The CDR3: CASSNREDYGYTF. CDR3 nucleotides: TGTGCCAGCAGTAACAGGGAGGACTATGGCTACACCTTC.

This clonotype has ten or more counts. This chain uses TRBV12-3 or TRBV12-4 with TRBJ2-5; D not certain. V was shortened by 2 bases and J by 5 bases, with 9 bases between the two germline ends. The CDR3 runs 13 residues. The CDR3 protein is CASSLTRRETQYF. CDR3 bases: TGTGCCAGCAGTTTAACACGGCGCGAGACCCAGTACTTC.

A note on this clonotype: A much larger clone sits a single nucleotide away, making a read error possible. This chain uses TRBV12-3 or TRBV12-4 with TRBJ2-5, with D maybe TRBD1 (6 bases). This CDR3 spans 16 amino acids. The CDR3 nucleotides read TGTGCCGGCAGTTCCCGGCATGACAGGTCGTGGGAGACCCAGTACTTC. Its protein product is CAGSSRHDRSWETQYF.

This clonotype showed up just a few times. The chain combines TRBV29-1 with TRBJ2-2, with D hard to call. V was shortened by 5 bases and J by 1 base, with 8 bases between the two germline ends. CDR1 SQVTM and CDR2 ANQGSEA come from the germline V gene. This CDR3 is 13 amino acids long. In nucleotides, the CDR3 is TGCAGCGTTCAGTCTGGGAACACCGGGGAGCTGTTTTTT. It codes for CSVQSGNTGELFF.

V and J are TRBV6-1 and TRBJ2-2; 7 nucleotides align to TRBD2. This CDR3 has 15 residues. The germline gives CDR1 MNHNS, CDR2 SASEGT. V dropped 7 bases and J dropped 4; count of bases not matched to a gene: 9. CDR3 nucleotide sequence: TGTGCCAGCACTCAGTGGAGCGGGGTCACCGGGGAGCTGTTTTTT. This sequence encodes CASTQWSGVTGELFF.

This clonotype was counted a few times. The chain joins TRBV19 to TRBJ1-2, with a possible D match to TRBD1 (6 bases). The V and J ends lost 11 bases and 1 base respectively, with 17 bases between them. The CDR3 is 14 amino acids. Germline V gene lookup returns CDR1 LNHDA and CDR2 SQIVND (reference sequence). The CDR3 nucleotides read TGTGCCGTGAAGAATACAGGGCTTAACTATGGCTACACCTTC. Its protein is CAVKNTGLNYGYTF.

This clonotype was picked up many times. The rearrangement links TRBV7-8 to TRBJ2-3, with no clear D. Trimming pared 5 bases from V and 3 bases from J, leaving 12 bases between. Germline CDR1 and CDR2: SGHVS and FQNEAQ. The CDR3 consists of 14 residues. The CDR3 DNA is TGTGCCAGCAGCCTTCAGGATGCGACAGATACGCAGTATTTT. This encodes CASSLQDATDTQYF.

This clonotype was seen at least ten times. The rearrangement links TRBV6-1 to TRBJ2-3, with TRBD2 as a possible D gene (6 bases). Germline V lookup: CDR1 MNHNS, CDR2 SASEGT. The CDR3 runs 14 residues. V was pared by 6 bases and J by 0 bases, with 10 bases between. The CDR3 protein is CASRGLTSTDTQYF. CDR3 nucleotide sequence: TGTGCCAGCAGAGGACTAACTAGCACAGATACGCAGTATTTT.

V gene TRBV7-9 combines with J gene TRBJ2-1; D call uncertain. This CDR3 has 14 residues. Germline CDR1 is SEHNR and CDR2 is FQNEAQ (reference sequence). V gave up 0 bases and J gave up 8 bases, with 11 bases separating them. As DNA, the CDR3 is TGTGCCAGCAGCTTAGCGGGCAGTTTCCATGAGCAGTTCTTC. Translating gives CASSLAGSFHEQFF.

V gene TRBV12-3 or TRBV12-4 combines with J gene TRBJ2-1, with D maybe TRBD1 (5 bases). V shed 6 bases and J shed 8 bases, with 14 bases lying between them. The CDR3 length is 13 residues. CDR3 residues: CASRTRGWDEQFF. The CDR3 DNA reads TGTGCCAGCAGAACAAGGGGCTGGGATGAGCAGTTCTTC.